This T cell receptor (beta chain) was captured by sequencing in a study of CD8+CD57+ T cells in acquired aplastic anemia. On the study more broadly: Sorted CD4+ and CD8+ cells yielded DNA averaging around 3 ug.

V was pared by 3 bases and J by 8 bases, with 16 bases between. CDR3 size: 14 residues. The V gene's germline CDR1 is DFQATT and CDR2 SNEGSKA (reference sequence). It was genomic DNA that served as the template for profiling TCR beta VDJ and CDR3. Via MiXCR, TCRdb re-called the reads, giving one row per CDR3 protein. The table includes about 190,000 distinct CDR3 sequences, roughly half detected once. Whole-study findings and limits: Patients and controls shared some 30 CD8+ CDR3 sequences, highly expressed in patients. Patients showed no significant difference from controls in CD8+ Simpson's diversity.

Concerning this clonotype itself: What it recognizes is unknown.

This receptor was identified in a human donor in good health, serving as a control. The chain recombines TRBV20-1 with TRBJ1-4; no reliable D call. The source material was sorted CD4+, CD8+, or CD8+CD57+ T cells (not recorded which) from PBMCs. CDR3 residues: CSASGRAGWEKLFF. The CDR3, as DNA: TGCAGTGCTAGCGGCCGGGCAGGATGGGAAAAACTGTTTTTT.